This TCR beta chain was obtained from a study of cytomegalovirus exposure and HLA in healthy donors. The study, taken as a whole, reports: Presence/absence analysis assumed near-uniform sequencing depth across donors.

CDR1 is SGHTA and CDR2 is FQGNSA in the germline V gene. The CDR3 extends over 13 amino acids. Between the trimmed V and J ends, which lost 2 bases and 5 bases, there was a span of 7 bases. In the case of this clone: Its antigen remains unidentified.

The PCR had 60 Vbeta and 13 Jbeta primers. Generated by immunoSEQ multiplex PCR, the TCRdb table keeps only in-frame clones and is missing some. The sample yields about 160,000 clones, roughly 72% seen once. The rearrangement uses TRBV7-2 and TRBJ1-5; a possible D gene is TRBD1 (6 bases). This receptor was identified in a woman aged 40 to 50 in good health and CMV-seronegative. Sequencing used PBMCs. In DNA, the CDR3 is TGTGCCAGCAGCTTATCAGGGGATCAGCCCCAGCATTTT. It codes for CASSLSGDQPQHF. Variable domain in full (rest from reference TRBV7-2 and TRBJ1-5): GAGVSQSPSNKVTEKGKDVELRCDPISGHTALYWYRQSLGQGLEFLIYFQGNSAPDKSGLPSDRFSAERTGGSVSTLTIQRTQQEDSAVYLCASSLSGDQPQHFGDGTRLSIL.